This TCR beta chain is from a study of long-term antiretroviral therapy in people with HIV. For the study at large: There is a gap of about a decade between the earliest samples and the later 2015 immediate-ART recommendation.

Sequencing used immunoSEQ v3.0 at survey level. Sequencing was directed toward about 35,000-50,000 T-cell genomes in each sample. Produced via immunoSEQ multiplex PCR; TCRdb's table is partial and in-frame only. The sample records tens of thousands of clones, 85% to 90% being singletons. V was trimmed by 7 bases and J by 2 bases, leaving 13 bases between them. Germline CDR1 reads SGHRS; CDR2 reads YFSETQ. The CDR3 has 13 amino acids. Participants with HIV, all of them, were treated in the United States. Before DNA extraction, roughly 0.9-11 million cryopreserved PBMC were held in the samples. The V gene is TRBV5-1, the J gene TRBJ2-7; D is possibly TRBD1 (5 bases). Sequencing was performed on unsorted PBMCs, taken less than 5 years after starting antiretroviral therapy. The receptor's source is a man in his forties with HIV. CDR3 nucleotides: TGCGCCAGCTCAAACAGGCAAGCCTACGAGCAGTACTTC. This encodes CASSNRQAYEQYF.